The 7 T cell receptor beta chains below come from one sample, sequenced in a study of T cells after yellow fever vaccination. TCRdb itself ran the 5' RACE reads through MiXCR, one entry per CDR3 protein. The sample contains more than 95,000 distinct CDR3 sequences, 8.9% of which appear only once. The sequencing here drew on CD8+ T cells sorted from PBMCs, taken on the day of the yellow fever booster vaccination. The receptors derive from a man aged 18 to 29 who received the YFV17D yellow fever vaccine.

V gene TRBV29-1 combines with J gene TRBJ1-1; D unclear. The V gene's germline CDR1 is SQVTM and CDR2 ANQGSEA. The V end was cut by 7 bases, the J end by 1 base, with 10 bases between. This CDR3 has 12 amino acids. The CDR3 loop reads CSGVQTNTEAFF. The CDR3 DNA sequence: TGCAGCGGCGTCCAGACGAACACTGAAGCTTTCTTT.

CDR3 sequence (DNA): TGTGCCAGCAGCACGTATCTCTACGAGCAGTACTTC. Its protein product is CASSTYLYEQYF. V usage is TRBV16 and J usage is TRBJ2-7; D is unclear. From germline, CDR1 is KGHSY and CDR2 FQNENV. Trimming shortened V by 5 bases and J by 3 bases, and 8 bases separated the two germline ends. The CDR3 spans 12 residues.

In this sample, this clonotype turned up a few times. The V and J genes are TRBV6-2 or TRBV6-3 and TRBJ1-1, with D tentatively TRBD1 (6 bases). Germline V lookup: CDR1 MNHEY, CDR2 SVGEGT. With 7 bases removed from V and 4 bases from J, the gap between germline ends came to 10 bases. The CDR3 spans 12 residues. Here the CDR3 DNA reads TGTGCCAGCACGGGGGGCGGCACTGAAGCTTTCTTT. It is translated as CASTGGGTEAFF.

This clonotype was counted between two and nine times. V and J are TRBV24-1 and TRBJ1-3; 11 bases align to TRBD1. Germline V CDR1 and CDR2: KGHDR, SFDVKD. With V trimmed by 0 bases and J by 3 bases, 3 bases remained unmatched. CDR3 length: 17 amino acids. This CDR3 is CATSDLQGTGGGNTIYF. The CDR3 coding sequence is TGTGCCACCAGTGATTTGCAAGGGACAGGGGGTGGAAACACCATATATTTT.

This clonotype was detected only a few times. The rearrangement uses TRBV10-3 and TRBJ1-5; 8 positions agree with TRBD1. CDR3 length: 15 residues. J lost 4 bases, V lost 3 bases, and 5 bases had no gene match. In germline, CDR1 is ENHRY, CDR2 SYGVKD. The chain's CDR3 is CAISEGRTGNQPQHF. The CDR3 DNA reads as TGTGCCATCAGTGAAGGGAGGACAGGGAATCAGCCCCAGCATTTT.

This chain connects TRBV7-3 to TRBJ2-1, with 7 bases lining up with TRBD1. The germline V gene has CDR1 SGHTA and CDR2 FQGTGA. The CDR3 covers 15 residues. Losses at the gene ends were 2 bases for V and 6 bases for J; bases not matched to a gene: 7. The CDR3 loop reads CASSLPGQRPNEQFF. CDR3 in DNA: TGTGCCAGCAGCTTACCGGGACAGCGCCCCAATGAGCAGTTCTTC.

CDR3 residues: CASSLATDSSYEQYF. CDR3 nucleotides: TGCGCCAGCAGCCTGGCCACGGACAGCTCCTACGAGCAGTACTTC. The chain couples TRBV4-3 to TRBJ2-7; possibly TRBD1 for D (6 bases). Per the germline V gene, CDR1 is LGHNA and CDR2 is YSLEER. This CDR3 is built from 15 residues. V shed 4 bases and J shed 0 bases, with 13 bases lying between them.